These 28 T cell receptor beta chains originate from one sample sequenced in a study of molecular identifiers for immune sequencing clone quantification. TCRdb fed the PCR reads into MiXCR, producing one record per CDR3 protein. There are 40,000 to 50,000 distinct CDR3 sequences in the sample; 15% to 20% occur only once, and about 1.1% lies in the top ten. Sequenced material: naive CD8+ T cells from blood, with Jurkat cell RNA spiked in. Subset denoted: FACS-sorted CD8+CD4-CCR7+CD45RA+ naive T cells. These receptors came from a human donor in good health. Some libraries in this study had Jurkat cell RNA spiked in.

The chain uses TRBV6-1 and TRBJ2-3; D call uncertain. Germline assignment: CDR1 MNHNS and CDR2 SASEGT. The CDR3 contains 15 residues. V was shortened by 2 bases and J by 2 bases, with 11 bases between the two germline ends. CDR3 DNA: TGTGCCAGCAGTGAACCCCTATCCTACACAGATACGCAGTATTTT. As protein: CASSEPLSYTDTQYF.

The chain carries TRBV9 and TRBJ1-1; the D gene is possibly TRBD1 (5 bases). CDR3 size: 16 residues. V lost 4 bases and J 0 bases, leaving 16 bases between the germline ends. Germline values: CDR1 SGDLS, CDR2 YYNGEE. CDR3 in amino acids: CASSPVGRGMNTEAFF. The CDR3 DNA sequence: TGTGCCAGCAGCCCAGTGGGACGCGGCATGAACACTGAAGCTTTCTTT.

This clonotype was recorded many times. V and J are TRBV9 and TRBJ1-4; no definite D call. V was shortened by 3 bases and J by 4 bases, with 13 bases between the two germline ends. Germline assignment: CDR1 SGDLS and CDR2 YYNGEE. The length of the CDR3 is 15 residues. CDR3: CASSAEETYNEKLFF. The CDR3 DNA sequence: TGTGCCAGCAGCGCTGAGGAGACTTATAATGAAAAACTGTTTTTT.

On this clonotype: One base away lies a much larger clone, so this may be a sequencing read error. The chain has TRBV11-2 and TRBJ2-1; tentatively, D is TRBD1 (5 bases). CDR3 size: 13 residues. The V gene's germline CDR1 is SGHAT and CDR2 FQNNGV. The CDR3 is CASSPTVGHEQSF. The CDR3 DNA reads TGTGCCAGCAGCCCAACAGTGGGGCATGAGCAGTCCTTC.

This clonotype was counted ten times or more. The chain joins TRBV2 to TRBJ2-3, with 11 bases identical to TRBD2. The CDR3 is 17 amino acids. CDR1 and CDR2 from the germline V gene are SNHLY and FYNNEI. V dropped 3 bases and J dropped 2; count of bases not matched to a gene: 7. CDR3 in amino acids: CASSEGGLAGFTDTQYF. CDR3 in DNA: TGTGCCAGCAGTGAGGGAGGACTAGCGGGTTTCACAGATACGCAGTATTTT. The entire variable domain, with the rest obtained from reference TRBV2 and TRBJ2-3, is as follows: EPEVTQTPSHQVTQMGQEVILRCVPISNHLYFYWYRQILGQKVEFLVSFYNNEISEKSEIFDDQFSVERPDGSNFTLKIRSTKLEDSAMYFCASSEGGLAGFTDTQYFGPGTRLTVL.

There are many counts of this clonotype. The chain couples TRBV7-9 to TRBJ1-4; TRBD1 agrees at 7 bases. The length of the CDR3 is 16 residues. After removal of 5 bases from V and 3 bases from J, the junction contained 9 bases not matched to a gene. CDR1 and CDR2 (germline): SEHNR, FQNEAQ (reference sequence). CDR3 in amino acids: CASSLRDSEPNEKLFF. The CDR3 bases are TGTGCCAGCAGCCTCCGGGACAGTGAACCTAATGAAAAACTGTTTTTT.

There are many counts of this clonotype. The J gene is TRBJ2-7, the V gene TRBV6-2 or TRBV6-3; D not resolved. Germline CDR1 reads MNHEY; CDR2 reads SVGEGT. This CDR3 spans 13 amino acids. Trimming took 2 bases from V and 5 from J, leaving 10 bases between them. The CDR3 here is CASSYVFRDEQYF. The CDR3 nucleotides are TGTGCCAGCAGTTACGTTTTCCGGGACGAGCAGTACTTC.

At least ten counts were recorded for this clonotype. This chain joins TRBV6-2 or TRBV6-3 and TRBJ2-5; D remains unclear. There are 13 residues in the CDR3. V was pared by 6 bases and J by 3 bases, with 11 bases between. CDR1 is MNHEY and CDR2 is SVGEGT in the germline V gene. The DNA for the CDR3 is TGTGCCAGCAGCTCCGACTCCGAAGAGACCCAGTACTTC. This encodes CASSSDSEETQYF.

This clonotype appeared many times. V gene TRBV30 combines with J gene TRBJ2-7; 9 bases agree with TRBD1. Trimming at V came to 4 bases and at J to 0 bases, leaving 4 bases not matched to a gene. Germline V gene lookup returns CDR1 GTSNPN and CDR2 SVGIG (reference sequence). CDR3 size: 14 residues. CDR3 sequence reads: CAWNPGQGSYEQYF. DNA for the CDR3: TGTGCCTGGAACCCGGGACAGGGCTCCTACGAGCAGTACTTC.

In this sample, this clonotype turned up many times. The J gene is TRBJ2-2, the V gene TRBV14; TRBD2 aligns across 10 bases. Germline CDR1 SGHDN, CDR2 FVKESK. V was clipped by 2 bases and J by 3 bases; unmatched bases: 3. The CDR3 spans 16 residues. CDR3 DNA sequence: TGTGCCAGCAGCCAAATAGCGGGAGGTTACACCGGGGAGCTGTTTTTT. Its translation: CASSQIAGGYTGELFF.

The table lists this clonotype with many counts. The chain carries TRBV9 and TRBJ2-1; TRBD2 agrees at 7 bases. Germline CDR1 is SGDLS and CDR2 is YYNGEE. The CDR3 runs 16 residues. The J segment lost 6 bases and the V segment lost 4 bases, leaving 13 bases of the junction unmatched. The CDR3 reads CASSSGGGGSVNEQFF. The DNA for the CDR3 is TGTGCCAGCAGCTCAGGCGGGGGAGGGTCGGTCAATGAGCAGTTCTTC. The whole variable domain, remainder taken from reference TRBV9 and TRBJ2-1, is DSGVTQTPKHLITATGQRVTLRCSPRSGDLSVYWYQQSLDQGLQFLIQYYNGEERAKGNILERFSAQQFPDLHSELNLSSLELGDSALYFCASSSGGGGSVNEQFFGPGTRLTVL.

The sample holds many counts of this clonotype. The gene calls are TRBV4-2 and TRBJ2-1, with D unresolved. Germline V gene sequence: CDR1 LGHNA, CDR2 YNFKEQ. V lost 1 base to trimming and J lost 4 bases, with 8 bases between them. There are 14 residues in the CDR3. CDR3 amino acids: CASSQVTEYNEQFF. The CDR3 DNA reads as TGTGCCAGCAGCCAAGTTACCGAGTACAATGAGCAGTTCTTC.

This clonotype counts as medium-sized. CDR3 DNA: TGTGCCAGCAGTTTTGACATGCTAGCCAAAAACATTCAGTACTTC. Amino acid sequence: CASSFDMLAKNIQYF. J is TRBJ2-4 and V is TRBV28; D unresolved. This CDR3 has 15 residues. V shed 3 bases and J shed 0 bases, with 9 bases lying between them. From germline, CDR1 is MDHEN and CDR2 SYDVKM.

The chain joins TRBV9 to TRBJ2-3; weak D call: TRBD1 (5 bases). V dropped 5 bases and J dropped 4 bases, with 11 bases sitting between them. This CDR3 has 13 residues. Per germline, CDR1 SGDLS and CDR2 YYNGEE. This CDR3 is CASSEGASDTQYF. The CDR3 DNA is TGTGCCAGCAGTGAAGGGGCCTCAGATACGCAGTATTTT.

For the CDR3, the DNA is TGTGCCAGCAGCCTACAATGGGGGTTTGACCAAGAGACCCAGTACTTC. This encodes CASSLQWGFDQETQYF. J is TRBJ2-5 and V is TRBV3-1, with D perhaps TRBD1 or TRBD2 (5 bases each). V was cut by 4 bases and J by 0 bases, with 15 bases left in between. The CDR3 runs 16 residues. Germline values: CDR1 LGHDT, CDR2 YNNKEL (reference sequence).

This clonotype was counted ten times or more. The rearrangement joins TRBV6-2 or TRBV6-3 to TRBJ1-1; 8 positions match TRBD1. Germline V CDR1 and CDR2: MNHEY, SVGEGT. There are 13 residues in the CDR3. V lost 5 bases to trimming and J lost 6 bases; unmatched junction nucleotides: 5. The CDR3 sequence is CASSPGTGAEAFF. The CDR3 DNA reads TGTGCCAGCAGTCCTGGGACAGGTGCTGAAGCTTTCTTT.

This clonotype is medium-sized within its sample. The chain links TRBV29-1 to TRBJ2-7; D is possibly TRBD1 (6 bases). The V gene's germline CDR1 is SQVTM and CDR2 ANQGSEA. Between the trimmed V and J ends, which lost 6 bases and 7 bases, there was a span of 16 bases. The CDR3 covers 12 residues. CDR3 protein: CSVEITGNEQYF. Written as DNA, the CDR3 is TGCAGCGTCGAAATCACAGGGAATGAGCAGTACTTC.

A remark on this clonotype: The junction departs from germline at one end; a sequencing error may be responsible. The DNA for the CDR3 is TGTGCCAGCAGCCCAAGGACAGAAGAGATCCAGTACTTC. Translation gives CASSPRTEEIQYF. The gene calls are TRBV9 and TRBJ2-5; D might be TRBD1 (6 bases). Per the germline V gene, CDR1 is SGDLS and CDR2 is YYNGEE. The CDR3 sequence is 13 residues long.

This clonotype showed up many times. This chain joins TRBV10-3 and TRBJ2-2; TRBD1 might be the D (6 bases). The V gene's germline CDR1 is ENHRY and CDR2 SYGVKD. V lost 10 bases and J lost 2, with 11 bases in between. The CDR3 runs 13 residues. The CDR3 is CATEQGNTGELFF. In DNA, the CDR3 is TGTGCCACGGAACAGGGAAACACCGGGGAGCTGTTTTTT.

This clonotype was counted many times. The V gene is TRBV6-5, the J gene TRBJ2-3; no reliable D call. Trimming removed 6 bases from V and 4 bases from J, with 5 bases in between. Germline CDR1 and CDR2: MNHEY and SVGAGI. The CDR3 runs to 11 residues. Here the CDR3 reads CASSSPDTQYF. As DNA, the CDR3 is TGTGCCAGCAGCTCCCCAGATACGCAGTATTTT.

This clonotype was observed a few times. The chain is built from TRBV27 and TRBJ2-3; D gene unclear. The CDR3 extends over 13 amino acids. Germline-derived CDR1 and CDR2 are MNHEY and SMNVEV (reference sequence). V was shortened by 0 bases and J by 4 bases, with 5 bases between the two germline ends. DNA for the CDR3: TGTGCCAGCAGTTTATCAGAAGCAGATACGCAGTATTTT. This gives the protein CASSLSEADTQYF.

This clonotype was picked up many times. This chain joins TRBV11-2 and TRBJ1-1, with D perhaps matching TRBD1 (5 bases). Germline assignment: CDR1 SGHAT and CDR2 FQNNGV. This CDR3 has 16 amino acids. V shed 1 base and J shed 3 bases, with 15 bases lying between them. The chain's CDR3 is CASSLGLQGEDTEAFF. In DNA, the CDR3 is TGTGCCAGCAGCTTAGGTCTGCAGGGCGAGGACACTGAAGCTTTCTTT.

This clonotype occurred a few times. This chain links TRBV6-5 with TRBJ2-1; TRBD2 agrees at 13 bases. After removal of 2 bases from V and 8 bases from J, the junction contained 6 bases not matched to a gene. CDR3 length equals 16 residues. Germline CDR1 and CDR2: MNHEY and SVGAGI. CDR3 region: CASSYLTSGGAYEQFF. CDR3 in DNA: TGTGCCAGCAGTTACCTTACTAGCGGGGGGGCCTATGAGCAGTTCTTC.

The V and J genes are TRBV7-6 and TRBJ2-1; 12 bases agree with TRBD2. J lost 0 bases, V lost 5 bases, and 8 bases had no gene match. The germline V gene encodes CDR1 SGHVS and CDR2 FNYEAQ. This CDR3 comprises 18 residues. The DNA for the CDR3 is TGTGCCAGCAGCCCTCTAGCGGGGGGGCGAAGCTCCTACAATGAGCAGTTCTTC. The encoded protein is CASSPLAGGRSSYNEQFF.

In regard to this clonotype: With a much larger clone just one base away, this may be a read error. This rearrangement joins TRBV24-1 to TRBJ2-1; D not certain. From germline, CDR1 is KGHDR and CDR2 SFDVKD. This CDR3 region has 15 residues. The chain's CDR3 is CATSDAAASYNEQLF. The CDR3 coding sequence is TGTGCCACCAGTGATGCGGCCGCATCCTACAATGAGCAGCTCTTC.

This clonotype was detected ten times or more. This rearrangement joins TRBV5-5 to TRBJ2-7; TRBD1 is a possible D gene (6 bases). There are 15 residues in the CDR3. CDR1 SGHKS and CDR2 YYEKEE come from the germline V gene (reference sequence). V shed 3 bases and J shed 2 bases, with 15 bases lying between them. The CDR3 sequence: CASSSTVDRAYEQYF. In DNA, the CDR3 is TGTGCCAGCAGCTCGACGGTGGACAGAGCCTACGAGCAGTACTTC.

This clonotype has a count of ten or more. V gene TRBV6-7 combines with J gene TRBJ2-4; maybe TRBD1 (5 bases). TRBV6-7 is sorted into the ORF group, with uncertain function. Trimming took 5 bases from V and 3 from J, leaving 20 bases between them. The CDR3 has 17 residues. CDR3: CASSHITNEGDKNIQYF. As DNA, the CDR3 is TGTGCCAGCAGTCACATCACAAACGAAGGGGACAAAAACATTCAGTACTTC.

This clonotype was recorded at least ten times. This chain connects TRBV7-9 to TRBJ1-6; D is perhaps TRBD1 (5 bases). This CDR3 is built from 14 residues. The germline V and J ends were trimmed by 6 bases and 7 bases, with 13 bases remaining between them. Germline values: CDR1 SEHNR, CDR2 FQNEAQ (reference sequence). DNA of the CDR3: TGTGCCAGCAGTCAGGGACGGGGGAATTCACCCCTCCACTTT. Its protein product is CASSQGRGNSPLHF.